The clone carrying this TCR beta chain has more than one count but fewer than ten. Its antigen is as yet unknown. This sample stems from a study of T cell repertoires in cytomegalovirus infection. The wider study: Researchers turned to recently identified HLA-C-restricted CMV epitopes as well as well-studied HLA-B-restricted ones. It was the public TCR beta signatures that indicated both CMV infection and matching HLA type. Regarding the study as a whole: Using cumulative public TCR beta family frequency, the authors identified those who carried CMV together with the relevant HLA.

TCRdb re-derived calls from the reads in MiXCR, one entry per CDR3 protein. This repertoire shows some 62,000 distinct CDR3 sequences, 20% found once; its top ten account for roughly 73%. V lost 1 base, J lost 3 bases, and 12 bases lay in between. Germline-derived CDR1 and CDR2 are SGHTA and FQGNSA. This CDR3 region has 15 residues. The chain is built from TRBV7-2 and TRBJ1-2; weak D call: TRBD1 (6 bases). The sample in question was CD8+ T cells from cultured PBMCs, obtained from culture after CMV antigen stimulation. This receptor was taken from a human donor in good health (CMV status not recorded). Some clones in this sample may be carry-over from other donors' samples. The CDR3 sequence: CASSLDGPGDYGYTF. The CDR3 DNA is TGTGCCAGCAGCTTAGATGGTCCAGGGGACTATGGCTACACCTTC. Using reference TRBV7-2 and TRBJ1-2 for the parts outside the CDR3, the full variable domain is GAGVSQSPSNKVTEKGKDVELRCDPISGHTALYWYRQSLGQGLEFLIYFQGNSAPDKSGLPSDRFSAERTGGSVSTLTIQRTQQEDSAVYLCASSLDGPGDYGYTFGSGTRLTVV.